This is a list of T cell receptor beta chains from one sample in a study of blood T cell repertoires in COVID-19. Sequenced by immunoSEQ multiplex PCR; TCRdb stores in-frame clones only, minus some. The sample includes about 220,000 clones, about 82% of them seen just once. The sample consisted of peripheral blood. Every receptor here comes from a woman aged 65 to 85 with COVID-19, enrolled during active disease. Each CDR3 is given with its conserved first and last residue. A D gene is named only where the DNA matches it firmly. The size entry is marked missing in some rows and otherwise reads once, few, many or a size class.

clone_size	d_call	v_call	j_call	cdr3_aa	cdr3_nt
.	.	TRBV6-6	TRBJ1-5	CASSRSPGFSNQPQHF	TGTGCCAGCAGTCGATCTCCAGGGTTTAGCAATCAGCCCCAGCATTTT
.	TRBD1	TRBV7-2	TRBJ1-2	CASSLSTGQDNYGYTF	TGTGCCAGCAGCCTATCGACCGGACAGGATAACTATGGCTACACCTTC
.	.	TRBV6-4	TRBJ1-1	CASSDSPSAEAFF	TGTGCCAGCAGTGACTCGCCCTCAGCTGAAGCTTTCTTT
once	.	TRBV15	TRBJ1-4	CATSRELNEKLFF	TGTGCCACCAGCAGAGAACTTAATGAAAAACTGTTTTTT
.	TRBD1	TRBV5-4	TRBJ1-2	CASRASRQGIGGYTF	TGTGCCAGCAGAGCGAGTAGACAGGGGATCGGGGGCTACACCTTC
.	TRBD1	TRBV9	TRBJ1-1	CASSGGQGLNTEAFF	TGTGCCAGCAGCGGCGGACAGGGGTTGAACACTGAAGCTTTCTTT
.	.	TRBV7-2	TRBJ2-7	CASSVRWGAYEQYF	TGTGCCAGCAGCGTTAGGTGGGGAGCCTACGAGCAGTACTTC
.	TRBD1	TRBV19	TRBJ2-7	CASRRGQGTAYEQYF	TGTGCCAGTAGGAGGGGACAGGGGACAGCCTACGAGCAGTACTTC
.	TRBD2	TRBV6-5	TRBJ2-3	CASRTGRGVRYF	TGTGCCAGCAGGACTGGGCGGGGGGTCCGGTATTTT
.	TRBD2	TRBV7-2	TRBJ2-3	CASSHGGAVDTQYF	TGTGCCAGCAGCCACGGGGGGGCAGTAGATACGCAGTATTTT
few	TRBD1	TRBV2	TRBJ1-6	CASTKLQGARLDSPLHF	TGTGCCAGCACCAAGTTACAGGGGGCGCGTCTGGATTCACCCCTCCACTTT
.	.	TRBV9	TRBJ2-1	CASSVDRDNEQFF	TGTGCCAGCAGCGTAGACAGGGACAATGAGCAGTTCTTC
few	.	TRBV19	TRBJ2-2	CASSPLSGVHGELFF	TGTGCCAGTAGTCCGTTGTCGGGAGTACACGGGGAGCTGTTTTTT
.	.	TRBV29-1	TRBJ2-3	CSVQALSSTDTQYF	TGCAGCGTTCAGGCGTTGTCTAGCACAGATACGCAGTATTTT
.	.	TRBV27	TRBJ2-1	CASSSTRAPSYNEQFF	TGTGCCAGCAGTTCTACTAGGGCCCCCTCCTACAATGAGCAGTTCTTC
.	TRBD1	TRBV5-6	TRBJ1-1	CASSPGGSNTEAFF	TGTGCCAGCAGCCCAGGGGGCTCTAACACTGAAGCTTTCTTT
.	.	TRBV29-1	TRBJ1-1	CSVEEGGETEAFF	TGCAGCGTTGAAGAGGGAGGGGAAACTGAAGCTTTCTTT
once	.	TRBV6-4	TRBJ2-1	CASSDGAGYEQFF	TGTGCCAGCAGTGACGGGGCAGGGTACGAGCAGTTCTTC
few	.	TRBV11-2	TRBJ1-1	CASSLDGARNTEAFF	TGTGCCAGCAGCTTAGATGGAGCAAGGAACACTGAAGCTTTCTTT
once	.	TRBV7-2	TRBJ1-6	CASSAGGYEGSPLHF	TGTGCCAGCAGCGCTGGGGGGTACGAGGGTTCACCCCTCCACTTT
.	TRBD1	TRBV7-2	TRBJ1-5	CASSLGTGNLGQPQHF	TGTGCCAGCAGCCTCGGGACAGGGAATCTGGGTCAGCCCCAGCATTTT
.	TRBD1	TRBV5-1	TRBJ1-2	CASSTGDGTNYGYTF	TGCGCCAGCAGCACAGGGGACGGGACTAACTATGGCTACACCTTC
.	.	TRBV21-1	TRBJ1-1	CASTHTRGPWDTEAFF	TGTGCCAGCACTCATACGAGGGGGCCCTGGGACACTGAAGCTTTCTTT
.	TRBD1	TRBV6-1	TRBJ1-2	CASSEDRGTVGYTF	TGTGCCAGCAGTGAAGACAGGGGGACGGTAGGCTACACCTTC
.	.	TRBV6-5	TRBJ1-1	CASSSRGWNTEAFF	TGTGCCAGCAGTTCCCGAGGGTGGAACACTGAAGCTTTCTTT
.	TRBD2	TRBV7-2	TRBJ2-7	CASASGLAALGEQYF	TGTGCCAGCGCCTCGGGACTAGCGGCTCTAGGGGAGCAGTACTTC
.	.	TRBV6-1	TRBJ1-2	CASSEVVRENYGYTF	TGTGCCAGCAGTGAAGTGGTCAGGGAAAACTATGGCTACACCTTC
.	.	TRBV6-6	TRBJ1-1	CASSPLGGAATEAFF	TGTGCCAGCAGCCCCCTTGGAGGGGCGGCCACTGAAGCTTTCTTT
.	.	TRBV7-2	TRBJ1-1	CASSLFVKNTEAFF	TGTGCCAGCAGCTTATTCGTAAAGAACACTGAAGCTTTCTTT